These T cell receptor beta chains were read from a single sample in a study of radiotherapy plus CTLA-4 blockade in lung cancer. The protocol was immunoSEQ multiplex PCR, while the TCRdb copy is restricted to in-frame clones and leaves out a portion. The data show roughly 100,000 clones, about four fifths seen once. Sequenced material: peripheral blood, taken from a patient treated with radiotherapy plus ipilimumab. The receptors here all came from a human donor with non-small cell lung cancer that progressed on radiotherapy plus ipilimumab. CDR3s include the opening cysteine and the closing phenylalanine or tryptophan. The D gene is left open where the match is weak. The listing skips clone size in some rows; elsewhere it reads once, few, many or a size class.

>TRBJ1-2|TRBV19|-|-
CASSPQLGPTGLYTF
TGTGCCAGTAGTCCCCAGCTGGGGCCAACAGGGCTCTACACCTTC
>TRBJ2-1|TRBV10-3|-|-
CAISVQAGWNEQFF
TGTGCCATCAGTGTTCAGGCCGGGTGGAATGAGCAGTTCTTC
>TRBJ2-1|TRBV19|few|TRBD1
CASSTGQGGTYNEQFF
TGTGCCAGTAGTACCGGACAGGGGGGAACCTACAATGAGCAGTTCTTC
>TRBJ2-5|TRBV7-3|-|-
CASSLTGQQETQYF
TGTGCCAGCAGCTTAACGGGCCAGCAAGAGACCCAGTACTTC
>TRBJ1-1|TRBV5-1|-|-
CASSLVLGGRGNTEAFF
TGCGCCAGCAGCTTGGTGCTAGGGGGAAGAGGGAACACTGAAGCTTTCTTT
>TRBJ2-1|TRBV6-6|-|-
CASSYTYNEQFF
TGTGCCAGCAGTTACACCTACAATGAGCAGTTCTTC
>TRBJ2-5|TRBV4-1|-|-
CASSQDRVKLQTQYF
TGCGCCAGCAGCCAAGATCGGGTCAAACTGCAGACCCAGTACTTC
>TRBJ2-7|TRBV9|once|-
CASSVDQASSYEQYF
TGTGCCAGCAGCGTAGACCAGGCCTCCTCCTACGAGCAGTACTTC
>TRBJ1-2|TRBV27|-|-
CASSLFGGAAGYTF
TGTGCCAGCAGTTTATTCGGGGGGGCGGCTGGCTACACCTTC
>TRBJ1-2|TRBV11-2|-|-
CASSISTDYGYTF
TGTGCCAGCAGCATTTCGACAGATTATGGCTACACCTTC
>TRBJ2-2|TRBV10-2|-|-
CASSDTRGGGELFF
TGCGCCAGCAGTGATACTAGGGGGGGCGGGGAGCTGTTTTTT
>TRBJ2-1|TRBV7-9|-|TRBD1
CASSRIAKGQGYNEQFF
TGTGCCAGCAGCAGAATCGCCAAGGGACAGGGGTACAATGAGCAGTTCTTC
>TRBJ2-3|TRBV7-9|-|-
CASSSETTDTQYF
TGTGCCAGCAGCTCCGAGACCACAGATACGCAGTATTTT
>TRBJ1-1|TRBV27|-|-
CASSFLPLSRGAFF
TGTGCCAGCAGTTTCCTCCCTCTCTCCCGTGGGGCTTTCTTT
>TRBJ2-1|TRBV5-1|-|-
CASSLDTGVYNEQFF
TGCGCCAGCAGCTTAGACACAGGAGTCTACAATGAGCAGTTCTTC
>TRBJ1-6|TRBV28|-|-
CASSLSTMMETAHNSPLHF
TGTGCCAGCAGTTTAAGTACCATGATGGAGACGGCTCATAATTCACCCCTCCACTTT
>TRBJ2-1|TRBV29-1|-|TRBD2
CSVEDAGGEQFF
TGCAGCGTTGAAGACGCGGGAGGTGAGCAGTTCTTC
>TRBJ2-6|TRBV29-1|-|TRBD2
CSVALAVGANVLTF
TGCAGCGTGGCACTAGCGGTGGGGGCCAACGTCCTGACTTTC
>TRBJ2-2|TRBV10-3|-|TRBD2
CAISPGLAGGVAGELFF
TGTGCCATCAGCCCGGGACTAGCGGGAGGAGTGGCCGGGGAGCTGTTTTTT
>TRBJ1-4|TRBV6-5|-|-
CASSSVQGSTNEKLFF
TGTGCCAGCAGTTCTGTCCAGGGATCAACTAATGAAAAACTGTTTTTT
>TRBJ2-3|TRBV6-5|-|-
CASSYSGISDTQYF
TGTGCCAGCAGTTACTCGGGGATCTCAGATACGCAGTATTTT
>TRBJ1-2|TRBV30|-|TRBD1
CAWSRIGTGTLYGYTF
TGTGCCTGGAGTCGTATTGGGACAGGGACCCTTTATGGCTACACCTTC
>TRBJ1-1|TRBV25-1|-|-
CASRGVAEAFF
TGTGCCAGCAGGGGGGTTGCTGAAGCTTTCTTT
>TRBJ2-5|TRBV19|-|-
CASSIGGQLLQETQYF
TGTGCCAGTAGTATAGGTGGACAACTATTACAAGAGACCCAGTACTTC
>TRBJ2-7|TRBV12-5|-|TRBD1
CASALTGGSSYEQYF
TGTGCTAGTGCCCTGACAGGGGGAAGCTCCTACGAGCAGTACTTC
>TRBJ2-3|TRBV7-3|-|-
CASSSMGRDTQYF
TGTGCCAGCAGCAGCATGGGGAGAGATACGCAGTATTTT
>TRBJ2-7|TRBV6-5|-|-
CASRGLSYEQYF
TGTGCCAGCAGAGGGCTCTCCTACGAGCAGTACTTC
>TRBJ2-2|TRBV28|-|TRBD1
CASTFPKQGSAAANTGELFF
TGTGCCAGCACTTTCCCTAAACAGGGGAGCGCAGCCGCGAACACCGGGGAGCTGTTTTTT
>TRBJ2-3|TRBV29-1|-|TRBD2
CSVDSGRARTDTQYF
TGCAGCGTTGATAGCGGGAGGGCCAGGACAGATACGCAGTATTTT